The following is a TCR beta chain sequence with its context. The data originate from a study of blood T cell repertoires in COVID-19. About the study: Specimens from acute and convalescent COVID-19 originated in the United States, Italy and Spain. Sources were T cells, B-cell-depleted T cells, or PBMCs; the material itself was cDNA or gDNA.

The J segment lost 8 bases and the V segment lost 6 bases, leaving 20 bases of the junction unmatched. Per the germline V gene, CDR1 is MGHRA and CDR2 is YSYEKL. The length of the CDR3 is 17 residues. In the original analysis: Reference gene primers were amplified, and this amplification served to estimate nucleated cell counts. Produced via immunoSEQ multiplex PCR; TCRdb's table is partial and in-frame only. Clone size and the V and J calls come from that table; the DNA yielded D and trimming. The sample records about 72,000 clones, around 76% being singletons. The TCR sequence derives from a human donor in a cohort sampled during active COVID-19. Sequencing was performed on peripheral blood. The J gene is TRBJ1-1, the V gene TRBV4-1; 8 bases fit TRBD1. CDR3 in DNA: TGCGCCAGCAGACCCATGGTATATTCCAGGGGGCGATCGGAAGCTTTCTTT. This sequence encodes CASRPMVYSRGRSEAFF.